This TCR beta chain comes out of a study of blood T cells in healthy people across ages (dated by TCRdb to the mid-2010s). Broadly, across the study: In model experiments, roughly one uniquely barcoded TCR beta cDNA molecule per two T cells was captured by template switching. To avoid experimental bias, donors of different ages were distributed randomly across sequencing lanes. Using deep sequencing normalized with unique cDNA molecular identifiers, the study measured how TCR beta repertoire diversity changes with age. The donors were divided into four age groups: young (average approximately 17 years), middle-aged (under 40), aged (roughly 66) and long-lived (about 79). Using the same blood draw, the study looked at two additional independent replicas of 1 million unique cDNA reads for two donors, one aged 18 to 30 and the other aged 80 or older. Overall study outcomes, separate from this receptor: Estimates of total diversity based on one million sequenced T cells were regarded as lower bounds and as underestimates. The CMV infection status of donors was not known, potentially confounding age-related changes in expanded clonotypes. Observed TCR beta diversity per million T cells fell roughly linearly with age, and a significant reduction was already apparent by age about 36. Because profiling used bulk unsorted PBMCs, naive and antigen-experienced compartments could not be compared conclusively. There was a strong correlation between observed TCR beta diversity and the percentage of naive T cells measured by flow cytometry. Compared with the aged group, the long-lived group had more naive CD4+ T cells, fewer expanded clones and increased TCR diversity, suggesting age selection.

With respect to this clonotype: No cognate antigen has been identified for it. Qualities for individual bases were not recorded, and no much larger clone is one base off.

Library construction relied on 5' RACE. The sequencer listed for this sample is Illumina HiSeq 2500. A second PCR of roughly 7 to 11 cycles was performed with a sample-barcoded 5' primer and a J-beta primer mix. Each TCR beta cDNA molecule received a unique molecular identifier from a template-switch 5' adaptor carrying 12 random nucleotides. Each sample yielded at least 2.5 million CDR3-containing paired-end reads. The Mint cDNA synthesis kit, primed by a TRBC-specific oligonucleotide, was used to synthesize first-strand cDNA from all RNA. After uracil-DNA glycosylase treatment, a first 18-cycle PCR used universal primers M1SS and BC2_uni_R on all cDNA. As for how the authors treated the data: Normalization of each sample was performed by random selection of 1 million high-quality reads, each carrying a distinct molecular identifier. Reads sharing molecular identifiers were discarded rather than binned into consensus sequences. CDR3 identification, clonotype clustering and error correction used MiTCR with a Q25 quality threshold and the strictest error-elimination algorithm. A nonparametric unseen species model with Euler transformation was used to estimate a lower bound on total TCR beta diversity. The public reads were reprocessed in TCRdb via fastp at Q25 and MiXCR, keeping in-frame beta chains. Rows with a matching CDR3 protein are joined into one entry that keeps the most common DNA and genes. V and J calls and clone size were set by TCRdb, not the authors. The sample contains some 1.6 million distinct CDR3 sequences, approximately 32% of them found a single time. The top ten clones comprise 11% of the sample.

The approximately 39 donors, aged about 6 to 95 years, were systemically healthy Caucasian individuals from Russia. Each donor gave approximately 9.4 milliliters of peripheral blood, drawn into EDTA-treated Vacutainer tubes. Ficoll-Paque density-gradient centrifugation was used to isolate PBMCs, with at least 6 million obtained per sample. Total RNA was extracted from PBMCs with Trizol reagent, with at least 5 micrograms obtained per sample. For every donor, an aliquot of PBMCs went through flow cytometry to measure the percentages of naive CD45RAhigh/CD27high T cells. From a lookup of the germline V gene (reference sequence), CDR1 and CDR2 are DFQATT and SNEGSKA. Compared with germline, V lacks 4 bases and J lacks 3 bases; bases without a gene match: 11. Inclusive of the bounding cysteine and phenylalanine, the CDR3 is 15 residues long. Kept here is only the CDR3 DNA, which spans 45 bases and is read in frame from base 1.

This receptor was obtained from a woman aged 25 to 39 in good health. Sequences were obtained from blood. The V and J segments used are TRBV20-1 and TRBJ1-2, with 7 bases matching TRBD1. The nucleotides are TGCAGTGCTACCTCCTACACAGGGGACTACTATGGCTACACCTTC. This gives the protein CSATSYTGDYYGYTF.